This T cell receptor beta chain stems from a study of T cell responses to AZD1222 COVID-19 vaccine. Study in general: Investigators merged groups given second doses at roughly 4 or roughly 12 weeks.

General observations from the study: Nearly half of spike-specific TCRs reportedly go after variant regions that carry no mutations. Spike-specific TCR breadth and depth both grew after two AZD1222 doses. Clonal diversity may have been underestimated, and the donors were mostly white British, with more females than males.

Sequencing was performed with immunoSEQ multiplex PCR; in TCRdb, only in-frame clones are kept and a portion is missing. This repertoire shows approximately 150,000 clones, under 95% found once; its top ten account for approximately 5.3%. This CDR3 contains 16 residues. As to this clone: The antigen remains undetermined.

This TCR was recovered from an adult in good health. The chain joins TRBV21-1 to TRBJ2-3; TRBD1, the D gene given by the table, was not confirmed from the DNA. TRBV21-1 is marked as a pseudogene. Material: peripheral blood, obtained on day 0 of AZD1222 vaccination. This CDR3 is CASSFPRQGSPDTQYF. The CDR3 nucleotides read TGTGCCAGCAGCTTCCCGAGACAGGGTTCCCCAGATACGCAGTATTTT.